A single sample gave rise to the 13 T cell receptor beta chains below, sequenced in a study of blood T cell repertoires in COVID-19. Sequencing used immunoSEQ multiplex PCR; TCRdb keeps in-frame clones, though not all of them. The sample holds a few hundred thousand clones; 86% are singletons and the top ten take 8.5% to 12%. Sequencing used PBMCs or T cells enriched from blood (not recorded which). The receptors here all came from a woman between 18 and 30 years old who had recovered from COVID-19.

The J gene is TRBJ1-2, the V gene TRBV30; D gene unclear. Germline values: CDR1 GTSNPN, CDR2 SVGIG (reference sequence). The CDR3 has 15 residues. The V end was cut by 1 base, the J end by 2 bases, with 14 bases between. The DNA of the CDR3 is TGTGCCTGGAGTGAGATGGCAGGTTCGAACTATGGCTACACCTTC. Translated, it gives CAWSEMAGSNYGYTF.

The chain uses TRBV6-4 and TRBJ2-7, with 8 bases lining up with TRBD1. V trimming: 8 bases; J trimming: 0 bases; junction bases outside the gene matches: 6. The CDR3 spans 14 residues. CDR1 and CDR2 (germline): MRHNA, SNTAGT. This CDR3 reads CASSRTGSSYEQYF. CDR3 nucleotide sequence: TGTGCCAGCTCGCGGACAGGGAGCTCCTACGAGCAGTACTTC.

A single count supports this clone. The gene calls are TRBV29-1 and TRBJ2-1; 10 bases align to TRBD2. The junction had 5 bases not matched to a gene; V was cut back by 4 bases and J by 5 bases. CDR3 length equals 14 residues. CDR1 and CDR2 (germline): SQVTM, ANQGSEA. The CDR3, as DNA: TGCAGCGTTGGGGGACTAGCGATCGACAATGAGCAGTTCTTC. Its protein product is CSVGGLAIDNEQFF.

J is TRBJ1-5 and V is TRBV2; D may be TRBD1 (5 bases). This CDR3 comprises 15 residues. Germline values: CDR1 SNHLY, CDR2 FYNNEI. Trimming left V 6 bases short and J 0 bases short, with 12 bases between. In DNA form, the CDR3 reads TGTGCCAGCAGAGCTGGAGACAGTAGCAATCAGCCCCAGCATTTT. It translates to CASRAGDSSNQPQHF.

This clone is a singleton in its sample. The chain is built from TRBV28 and TRBJ2-7, with D possibly being TRBD2 (5 bases). CDR1 is MDHEN and CDR2 is SYDVKM in the germline V gene. V shed 5 bases and J shed 5 bases, with 19 bases lying between them. The CDR3 has 15 amino acids. In DNA form, the CDR3 reads TGTGCCAGCAGTCCCCTCGGCGGTTTGAGGGACGAGCAGTACTTC. It codes for CASSPLGGLRDEQYF.

A single count supports this clone. V gene TRBV30 combines with J gene TRBJ1-2; D is perhaps TRBD1 (5 bases). The length of the CDR3 is 13 residues. Germline V gene sequence: CDR1 GTSNPN, CDR2 SVGIG (reference sequence). The V and J ends lost 0 bases and 7 bases respectively, with 12 bases between them. The CDR3 coding sequence is TGTGCCTGGAGTGTAAACGAAGGGGTTGGCTACACCTTC. This gives the protein CAWSVNEGVGYTF. Full variable domain (missing parts from reference TRBV30 and TRBJ1-2): SQTIHQWPATLVQPVGSPLSLECTVEGTSNPNLYWYRQAAGRGLQLLFYSVGIGQISSEVPQNLSASRPQDRQFILSSKKLLLSDSGFYLCAWSVNEGVGYTFGSGTRLTVV.

The chain uses TRBV7-2 and TRBJ1-5; D is uncertain. Germline CDR1 SGHTA, CDR2 FQGNSA. The CDR3 is made up of 15 amino acids. Trimming took 1 base from V and 3 from J, leaving 10 bases between them. The CDR3 here is CASSLGQSINQPQHF. Here the CDR3 DNA reads TGTGCCAGCAGCTTAGGGCAGTCGATCAATCAGCCCCAGCATTTT.

V usage is TRBV15 and J usage is TRBJ2-1; the D gene is possibly TRBD1 (6 bases). Per germline, CDR1 LNHNV and CDR2 YYDKDF (reference sequence). The CDR3 has 21 residues. V lost 0 bases, J lost 0 bases, and 24 bases lay in between. The CDR3 DNA reads as TGTGCCACCAGCAGAGATCGCTTCGGATTGGGGGCGAAGGGCTCCTACAATGAGCAGTTCTTC. Residues: CATSRDRFGLGAKGSYNEQFF.

The rearrangement links TRBV10-3 to TRBJ2-7, with D perhaps matching TRBD2 (5 bases). Deletions cut 3 bases from V and 0 bases from J, with 12 bases between. Germline-derived CDR1 and CDR2 are ENHRY and SYGVKD. CDR3 length equals 15 residues. The CDR3 bases are TGTGCCATCAGTGACGTGAGGGCAACCTCCTACGAGCAGTACTTC. This gives the protein CAISDVRATSYEQYF.

The CDR3 spells CASSVQTGGTDTQYF. DNA of the CDR3: TGTGCCAGCAGCGTCCAGACAGGGGGCACAGATACGCAGTATTTT. This rearrangement joins TRBV9 to TRBJ2-3, with 8 bases aligning to TRBD1. The CDR3 loop spans 15 amino acids. The trim removed 2 bases at V and 1 base at J, leaving 3 bases unmatched. From germline, CDR1 is SGDLS and CDR2 YYNGEE.

CDR3 loop: CATSRDLPGTGELFF. CDR3 coding DNA: TGTGCCACCAGCAGAGATCTTCCGGGAACCGGGGAGCTGTTTTTT. The gene calls are TRBV15 and TRBJ2-2; tentative D call: TRBD2 (5 bases). The V gene lost 0 bases and the J gene lost 5 bases, with 10 bases spanning the gap. Looked up from germline, CDR1 is LNHNV and CDR2 is YYDKDF (reference sequence). CDR3 length: 15 residues.

The chain has TRBV2 and TRBJ2-7, with TRBD2 matching 10 bases. CDR3 length: 15 amino acids. V trimming: 2 bases; J trimming: 5 bases; junction bases outside the gene matches: 6. Germline V gene lookup returns CDR1 SNHLY and CDR2 FYNNEI. The CDR3 nucleotides are TGTGCCAGCAGTGAAAGCGGGGGGGCCCGACACGAGCAGTACTTC. Protein sequence: CASSESGGARHEQYF.

V gene TRBV27 combines with J gene TRBJ2-7; D not resolved. Germline V gene lookup returns CDR1 MNHEY and CDR2 SMNVEV (reference sequence). CDR3 length equals 14 residues. The V and J ends lost 1 base and 0 bases respectively, with 7 bases between them. The CDR3 DNA reads as TGTGCCAGCAGTTTATATCCCAGCTCCTACGAGCAGTACTTC. It codes for CASSLYPSSYEQYF.